The next 25 T cell receptor beta chains were all read from a single sample in a study of shared clonotypes between healthy human individuals (dated by TCRdb to the early 2020s). Libraries were prepared through the immunoSEQ multiplex PCR assay. This immuneACCESS table, as held by TCRdb, lists in-frame sequences with V and J called but not all clones. Of the missing ones, under half trace to an unresolved V gene in checked studies; the others have no known cause. This sample holds nearly 1 million clones; around 80% were observed only once. The ten largest clones add up to around 1.4% of the sample. Material: memory CD4+ T cells sorted from blood. The sample's cell subset or site label, in plain terms: CD45RA-negative fraction. Receptors were obtained from a man between 18 and 29 years old in good health.

On this clone itself: This same CDR3 is encoded by further DNA sequences in the sample. V is TRBV19 and J is TRBJ2-1; D remains ambiguous. V gave up 8 bases and J gave up 3 bases, with 2 bases separating them. In germline, CDR1 is LNHDA, CDR2 SQIVND (reference sequence). CDR3 length: 10 amino acids. The CDR3 DNA sequence: TGTGCCAGTGGCTACAATGAGCAGTTCTTC. Amino acid sequence: CASGYNEQFF.

This clone was seen more than once but under ten times. V is TRBV5-6 and J is TRBJ1-2; D might be TRBD1 (6 bases). The V gene's germline CDR1 is SGHDT and CDR2 YYEEEE. The V end lost 4 bases, the J end lost 8 bases, and 15 bases lay between the germline ends. The CDR3 covers 13 residues. CDR3 region: CASSLRQASGYTF. CDR3 in DNA: TGTGCCAGCAGCCTTAGACAGGCGAGCGGCTACACCTTC. Full variable domain (remainder filled in from reference TRBV5-6 and TRBJ1-2): DAGVTQSPTHLIKTRGQQVTLRCSPKSGHDTVSWYQQALGQGPQFIFQYYEEEERQRGNFPDRFSGHQFPNYSSELNVNALLLGDSALYLCASSLRQASGYTFGSGTRLTVV.

V usage is TRBV20-1 and J usage is TRBJ2-7, with D hard to call. Germline V gene lookup returns CDR1 DFQATT and CDR2 SNEGSKA (reference sequence). V lost 3 bases and J lost 5, with 8 bases in between. The CDR3 length is 11 residues. This CDR3 is CSASSGHEQYF. CDR3 nucleotide sequence: TGCAGTGCTAGTTCCGGCCACGAGCAGTACTTC.

As for this clone: At one boundary the junction diverges from the germline segment, which might be a read error. The chain carries TRBV5-4 and TRBJ1-3, with D maybe TRBD1 (6 bases). The CDR3 totals 13 residues. CDR1 SGHNT and CDR2 YYREEE come from the germline V gene (reference sequence). The CDR3 sequence: CASSFGGSGHRDF. The DNA for the CDR3 is TGTGCCAGCAGCTTTGGGGGCAGCGGACACCGGGATTTT.

This clone was recorded at least ten times. Other DNA variants within this sample encode the same CDR3. The V call is TRBV10-1, the J call TRBJ1-2; 7 nucleotides line up with TRBD1. The CDR3 sequence is 13 residues long. V dropped 3 bases and J dropped 4; count of bases not matched to a gene: 2. CDR1 is WNHNN, CDR2 SYGVQD, per germline (reference sequence). DNA of the CDR3: TGCGCCAGCAGTGAAGGGGGCAGCTATGGCTACACCTTC. Its translation: CASSEGGSYGYTF.

This clone was found many times. V is TRBV29-1 and J is TRBJ2-4; TRBD1 matches 7 bases. The ends lost 6 bases at V and 8 bases at J; junction bases unmatched: 13. The CDR3 is 14 amino acids. The germline V gene has CDR1 SQVTM and CDR2 ANQGSEA. DNA for the CDR3: TGCAGCGTCCTAAACAGGGGTAAAGTTGACATTCAGTACTTC. It codes for CSVLNRGKVDIQYF. Drawing the rest from reference TRBV29-1 and TRBJ2-4, the complete variable domain is SAVISQKPSRDICQRGTSLTIQCQVDSQVTMMFWYRQQPGQSLTLIATANQGSEATYESGFVIDKFPISRPNLTFSTLTVSNMSPEDSSIYLCSVLNRGKVDIQYFGAGTRLSVL.

The rearrangement links TRBV6-5 to TRBJ1-2; a weak D match, TRBD1 (6 bases). Germline V gives CDR1 MNHEY, CDR2 SVGAGI. The CDR3 is made up of 14 amino acids. V was clipped by 5 bases and J by 2 bases, with 12 bases between them. The CDR3 spells CASSRATGNYGYTF. The DNA for the CDR3 is TGTGCCAGCAGTCGCGCGACAGGAAACTATGGCTACACCTTC.

Points on this clone: One base separates it from a far larger clone, so it is likely a read error. This sample includes further DNA sequences coding for the same CDR3. J is TRBJ1-1 and V is TRBV7-3; D remains unclear. The CDR3 is made up of 13 amino acids. V gave up 3 bases and J gave up 1 base, with 6 bases separating them. Per germline, CDR1 SGHTA and CDR2 FQGTGA. The CDR3 nucleotides read TGTGCCAGCAGCTTCGGCGGGAACACTGAAGCTTTCTTT. This codes for CASSFGGNTEAFF.

This rearrangement joins TRBV11-2 to TRBJ2-5; 11 nucleotides agree with TRBD1. The V gene end was trimmed by 5 bases and the J gene end by 5 bases; junction bases not matched to a gene: 7. Germline assignment: CDR1 SGHAT and CDR2 FQNNGV. This CDR3 is 15 amino acids long. CDR3 in amino acids: CASSPTGTGGETQYF. The CDR3 nucleotides are TGTGCCAGCAGCCCTACCGGGACAGGGGGGGAGACCCAGTACTTC.

This clone appeared once. The same CDR3 is also encoded by other DNA sequences in this sample. The DNA for the CDR3 is TGCGCCAGCAGCTTGGCCGCGGGGGCTAGCACAGATACGCAGTATTTT. It translates to CASSLAAGASTDTQYF. The chain has TRBV5-1 and TRBJ2-3, with TRBD2 as a possible D gene (7 bases). Germline loops: CDR1 SGHRS, CDR2 YFSETQ. This CDR3 spans 16 amino acids. Trimming shortened V by 0 bases and J by 0 bases, and 11 bases separated the two germline ends.

The chain recombines TRBV11-2 with TRBJ2-3; no definite D call. Between the trimmed V and J ends, which lost 10 bases and 0 bases, there was a span of 8 bases. The germline V gene encodes CDR1 SGHAT and CDR2 FQNNGV. This CDR3 is built from 12 residues. The CDR3 region has the DNA TGTGCCACCCACGGGAGCACAGATACGCAGTATTTT. This sequence encodes CATHGSTDTQYF.

The chain is built from TRBV11-2 and TRBJ2-3; D could derive from TRBD1 or TRBD2 (5 bases each). The CDR3 totals 11 residues. Germline V gives CDR1 SGHAT, CDR2 FQNNGV. V was trimmed by 3 bases and J by 14 bases, leaving 12 bases between them. The chain's CDR3 is CASSFGAQGYF. The CDR3 DNA is TGTGCCAGCAGCTTCGGGGCACAAGGGTATTTT.

This chain connects TRBV9 to TRBJ2-7; TRBD2 might be the D (5 bases). Germline V lookup: CDR1 SGDLS, CDR2 YYNGEE. The CDR3 contains 14 residues. With 3 bases removed from V and 6 bases from J, the gap between germline ends came to 16 bases. The CDR3 bases are TGTGCCAGCAGCGCGGGGAACCTAGCATTCGAGCAGTACTTC. Translating it yields CASSAGNLAFEQYF.

A single count supports this clone. V gene TRBV6-5 combines with J gene TRBJ1-3; weak D call: TRBD1 (6 bases). The CDR3 is 15 residues long. CDR1 is MNHEY, CDR2 SVGAGI, per germline. V lost 4 bases and J 2 bases, leaving 12 bases between the germline ends. CDR3 residues: CASSSTGSTGNTIYF. The CDR3 DNA reads as TGTGCCAGCAGTTCCACAGGGAGTACTGGAAACACCATATATTTT.

This clone has more than one count but fewer than ten. This CDR3 is also generated by other DNA sequences in the sample. This chain uses TRBV7-3 with TRBJ1-1; D call uncertain. Between the trimmed V and J ends, which lost 0 bases and 3 bases, there was a span of 5 bases. The germline gives CDR1 SGHTA, CDR2 FQGTGA. The CDR3 extends over 13 amino acids. Here the CDR3 DNA reads TGTGCCAGCAGCTTAACCCGAGACACTGAAGCTTTCTTT. Its translation is CASSLTRDTEAFF.

The CDR3 is CASSPGKGEYNSPLHF. DNA of the CDR3: TGTGCCAGCTCACCAGGGAAGGGGGAATATAATTCACCCCTCCACTTT. The chain couples TRBV18 to TRBJ1-6, with a possible D match to TRBD1 (6 bases). The CDR3 runs 16 residues. V was shortened by 2 bases and J by 4 bases, with 12 bases between the two germline ends. CDR1 and CDR2 (germline): KGHSH, LQKENI.

This clone appeared a single time. The V and J genes are TRBV7-8 and TRBJ2-2; 7 bases are shared with TRBD1. CDR3 length equals 15 residues. Germline trimming cut 1 base from V and 12 bases from J; bases unmatched to any gene: 11. The V gene's germline CDR1 is SGHVS and CDR2 FQNEAQ. The CDR3 DNA follows: TGTGCCAGCAGCTTAGTCCCGGGACAGCGAAGGAAGCTGTTTTTT. This gives the protein CASSLVPGQRRKLFF.

The chain links TRBV10-3 to TRBJ2-1, with 9 bases lining up with TRBD2. This CDR3 has 12 residues. The junction had 0 bases not matched to a gene; V was cut back by 5 bases and J by 7 bases. Germline V CDR1 and CDR2: ENHRY, SYGVKD. The DNA of the CDR3 is TGTGCCATCAGTACTAGCGGGAATGAGCAGTTCTTC. Amino acids: CAISTSGNEQFF.

The CDR3 coding sequence is TGCAGCGTTGAATTGTACGGGACTAGCCTTGATGAGCAGTTCTTC. This translates into CSVELYGTSLDEQFF. The rearrangement links TRBV29-1 to TRBJ2-1; 9 bases line up with TRBD2. CDR1 is SQVTM, CDR2 ANQGSEA, per germline. The length of the CDR3 is 15 residues. V dropped 2 bases and J dropped 8; count of bases not matched to a gene: 10.

This chain uses TRBV30 with TRBJ1-5; 10 bases line up with TRBD1. Germline assignment: CDR1 GTSNPN and CDR2 SVGIG (reference sequence). V dropped 2 bases and J dropped 0; count of bases not matched to a gene: 4. The CDR3 is made up of 16 amino acids. Here the CDR3 reads CAWSLGTGASNQPQHF. CDR3 sequence (DNA): TGTGCCTGGAGTCTAGGGACAGGGGCTAGCAATCAGCCCCAGCATTTT. The variable domain in full, with the rest retrieved from reference TRBV30 and TRBJ1-5, is SQTIHQWPATLVQPVGSPLSLECTVEGTSNPNLYWYRQAAGRGLQLLFYSVGIGQISSEVPQNLSASRPQDRQFILSSKKLLLSDSGFYLCAWSLGTGASNQPQHFGDGTRLSIL.

The rearrangement links TRBV4-3 to TRBJ2-2; TRBD1 aligns across 8 bases. The J segment lost 1 base and the V segment lost 4 bases, leaving 8 bases of the junction unmatched. This CDR3 is 17 amino acids long. CDR1 is LGHNA, CDR2 YSLEER, per germline. Here the CDR3 reads CASSPGGAVLNTGELFF. In nucleotides, the CDR3 is TGCGCCAGCAGCCCAGGGGGCGCGGTCCTGAACACCGGGGAGCTGTTTTTT.

The V and J genes are TRBV2 and TRBJ1-4; D is uncertain. V lost 8 bases and J 5 bases, leaving 12 bases between the germline ends. Germline V gene data show CDR1 as SNHLY and CDR2 as FYNNEI. The CDR3 totals 13 residues. The CDR3 loop is CASHRGSNEKLFF. The CDR3 coding sequence is TGTGCCAGCCATAGAGGAAGCAATGAAAAACTGTTTTTT.

V usage is TRBV5-5 and J usage is TRBJ2-2, with no clear D. The ends were cut back, 0 bases at V and 8 bases at J, with 8 bases in the middle. CDR3 length equals 13 residues. The germline CDR1 and CDR2 sequences are SGHKS and YYEKEE (reference sequence). The CDR3 DNA sequence: TGTGCCAGCAGCTTGGGCAGCATAGGGGAGCTGTTTTTT. Its protein is CASSLGSIGELFF.

The chain has TRBV7-2 and TRBJ2-2; D assignment may be TRBD1 or TRBD2 (6 bases each). This CDR3 is 17 amino acids long. Between the trimmed V and J ends, which lost 5 bases and 1 base, there was a span of 17 bases. Per germline, CDR1 SGHTA and CDR2 FQGNSA. Here the CDR3 reads CASSVVSGARNTGELFF. CDR3 bases: TGTGCCAGCAGCGTAGTGTCGGGGGCTAGGAACACCGGGGAGCTGTTTTTT.

The chain combines TRBV11-2 with TRBJ2-3; tentative D call: TRBD2 (6 bases). Germline-derived CDR1 and CDR2 are SGHAT and FQNNGV. The CDR3 has 16 amino acids. Trimming cost V 0 bases and J 5 bases, with 15 bases left between them. The CDR3 here is CASSLDQIRAGDTQYF. The CDR3 coding sequence is TGTGCCAGCAGCTTAGATCAAATAAGAGCGGGAGATACGCAGTATTTT.